A selection of T cell receptor beta chains follows, all from one sample in a study of human T cells and chemical hapten exposure. TCRdb reprocessed the RACE reads with MiXCR, giving one entry per CDR3 protein. Counted here are approximately 100,000 distinct CDR3 sequences, 9.5% to 12% occurring once; the ten biggest clones make up under 4.5%. The starting material was whole blood, obtained in connection with sensitization to the hapten diphenylcyclopropenone (DPC). These receptors came from a woman in her 40s with alopecia areata. Some clones in this sample may be carry-over from other donors' samples. The CDR3 runs from the conserved cysteine through the conserved F or W. D genes are given only for firm matches. Clone size, where shown, is once, few, many, or a class for clones that have expanded.

length	V	J	size	D	CDR3	DNA
14	TRBV11-2	TRBJ2-3	many	.	CASSLDRGADTQYF	TGTGCCAGCAGCTTAGATAGGGGGGCAGATACGCAGTATTTT
16	TRBV27	TRBJ2-6	many	TRBD1	CASSWTGGGGANVLTF	TGTGCCAGCAGTTGGACAGGGGGCGGTGGGGCCAACGTCCTGACTTTC
14	TRBV30	TRBJ2-1	.	.	CAAASSQREDEQFF	TGTGCCGCAGCCTCCTCCCAACGCGAGGATGAGCAGTTCTTC
15	TRBV4-2	TRBJ2-1	medium-sized	.	CASSQDGTRVDEQFF	TGTGCCAGCAGCCAAGACGGGACCAGAGTTGATGAGCAGTTCTTC
16	TRBV29-1	TRBJ2-1	few	TRBD2	CSVDRLAGGSYNEQFF	TGCAGCGTTGATAGGCTAGCGGGAGGCTCCTACAATGAGCAGTTCTTC
13	TRBV7-9	TRBJ1-5	few	.	CASSQGTASPQHF	TGTGCCAGCAGCCAAGGGACCGCCAGCCCCCAGCATTTT
15	TRBV19	TRBJ2-7	few	.	CASSRFGPQDYEQYF	TGTGCCAGTAGTAGATTCGGCCCTCAAGACTACGAGCAGTACTTC
13	TRBV7-9	TRBJ1-1	many	.	CASSPFPGTEAFF	TGTGCCAGCAGCCCCTTCCCCGGGACAGAAGCTTTCTTT
11	TRBV29-1	TRBJ2-5	.	TRBD2	CRQTSRETQYF	TGCAGACAGACTAGCCGGGAGACCCAGTACTTC
16	TRBV21-1	TRBJ1-3	.	.	CASSKVLGRPYHTIYF	TGTGCCAGCAGCAAAGTTTTGGGACGGCCCTATCACACCATATATTTT
13	TRBV5-1	TRBJ2-7	once	.	CASSLDRALEQYF	TGCGCCAGCAGCTTGGACAGGGCCCTCGAGCAGTACTTC
15	TRBV5-1	TRBJ1-1	.	.	CASSLNGAGGTEAFF	TGCGCCAGCAGCTTGAATGGGGCAGGAGGAACTGAAGCTTTCTTT
15	TRBV10-1	TRBJ1-3	.	.	CASSEAVGRGNTIYF	TGCGCCAGCAGTGAGGCCGTGGGGAGAGGAAACACCATATATTTT
18	TRBV14	TRBJ1-2	few	.	CAPTVAGSKLPANYGYTF	TGTGCCCCCACGGTTGCCGGCAGTAAATTACCAGCTAACTATGGCTACACCTTC
16	TRBV12-3/TRBV12-4	TRBJ1-5	few	.	CASSLRGQGIREAQHF	TGTGCCAGCAGTTTAAGAGGCCAGGGGATACGTGAGGCCCAGCATTTT
15	TRBV27	TRBJ2-1	few	TRBD2	CASSQGTSPYNEQFF	TGTGCCAGCAGTCAAGGGACTAGCCCTTACAATGAGCAGTTCTTC
15	TRBV5-4	TRBJ1-6	many	.	CASSPPGGNNSPLHF	TGTGCCAGCAGCCCGCCCGGGGGTAATAATTCACCCCTCCACTTT
14	TRBV2	TRBJ1-1	many	.	CASSDFGLNTEAFF	TGTGCCAGCAGTGATTTTGGCTTGAACACTGAAGCTTTCTTT
15	TRBV6-1	TRBJ1-3	many	.	CASSDGAGGGNTIYF	TGTGCCAGCAGTGATGGCGCCGGGGGTGGAAACACCATATATTTT
14	TRBV28	TRBJ1-1	many	.	CASSPGAMNTEAFF	TGTGCCAGCAGCCCGGGGGCCATGAACACTGAAGCTTTCTTT
14	TRBV3-1	TRBJ2-7	.	TRBD1	CASSPGQVAYEQYF	TGTGCCAGCAGCCCCGGACAGGTTGCCTACGAGCAGTACTTC
14	TRBV7-2	TRBJ2-7	.	.	CASSKDGSSYEQYF	TGTGCCAGCAGCAAGGACGGGAGCTCCTACGAGCAGTACTTC
12	TRBV28	TRBJ2-1	many	.	CASSLWGNEQFF	TGTGCCAGCAGTTTATGGGGGAATGAGCAGTTCTTC
15	TRBV7-6	TRBJ1-1	.	.	CASSLGEGLGTEAFF	TGTGCCAGCAGCTTAGGCGAGGGGTTAGGCACTGAAGCTTTCTTT
14	TRBV9	TRBJ2-3	many	.	CASSVDGSTDTQYF	TGTGCCAGCAGCGTCGACGGAAGCACAGATACGCAGTATTTT
15	TRBV10-1	TRBJ2-4	.	TRBD1	CASSGDRAAKNIQYF	TGCGCCAGCAGTGGGGACAGGGCGGCCAAAAACATTCAGTACTTC
13	TRBV7-9	TRBJ2-3	many	.	CASSLLSTDTQYF	TGTGCCAGCAGCTTACTCAGCACAGATACGCAGTATTTT
15	TRBV5-4	TRBJ2-6	few	.	CASSLKDSGANVLIF	TGTGCCAGCAGCTTGAAGGACTCTGGGGCCAACGTCCTGATTTTC
14	TRBV20-1	TRBJ2-1	many	TRBD2	CSASLAGGLGEQFF	TGCAGTGCTTCACTAGCGGGGGGGCTCGGTGAGCAGTTCTTC
14	TRBV27	TRBJ2-3	few	TRBD1	CASSDRDSRDTQYF	TGTGCCAGCAGTGACCGGGACAGTCGAGATACGCAGTATTTT
13	TRBV7-2	TRBJ1-6	many	TRBD1	CASSWGQERPLHF	TGTGCCAGCAGCTGGGGACAGGAAAGACCCCTCCACTTT
22	TRBV6-1	TRBJ2-1	few	.	CASSSPTGASRGVAGIYNEQFF	TGTGCCAGCAGTTCGCCGACAGGGGCTTCCAGAGGGGTAGCGGGGATCTACAATGAGCAGTTCTTC
18	TRBV19	TRBJ2-4	.	TRBD2	CASSGTSGFKLAKNIQYF	TGTGCCAGTAGTGGGACTAGCGGCTTCAAACTAGCCAAAAACATTCAGTACTTC
13	TRBV2	TRBJ2-7	.	TRBD2	CASSETSGSRGDF	TGTGCCAGCAGCGAAACTAGCGGGAGCCGGGGAGACTTC
13	TRBV7-9	TRBJ2-1	many	.	CASSLTVSNEQFF	TGTGCCAGCAGCTTGACAGTGAGCAATGAGCAGTTCTTC
21	TRBV7-2	TRBJ2-7	many	TRBD2	CASSPSWGGLAGGKNSYEQYF	TGTGCCAGCAGCCCCAGTTGGGGAGGACTAGCGGGAGGGAAAAATTCCTACGAGCAGTACTTC
15	TRBV6-5	TRBJ1-2	few	TRBD1	CASSYRDRPLGGYTF	TGTGCCAGCAGTTACCGGGACAGGCCGTTGGGAGGCTACACCTTC
15	TRBV7-2	TRBJ2-7	many	.	CASSLGGGLSYEQYF	TGTGCCAGCAGCTTAGGTGGCGGACTATCCTACGAGCAGTACTTC
12	TRBV27	TRBJ1-3	few	TRBD1	CASSSLGTGIYF	TGTGCCAGCAGTTCTTTGGGGACAGGCATATATTTT
12	TRBV6-2/TRBV6-3	TRBJ2-3	few	.	CASSTRTDTQYF	TGTGCCAGCAGTACCCGCACAGATACGCAGTATTTT
11	TRBV5-1	TRBJ2-7	few	.	CASRSDYEQYF	TGCGCCAGCAGGTCCGACTACGAGCAGTACTTC
13	TRBV29-1	TRBJ1-6	.	.	CSVTIGPTSPLHF	TGCAGCGTCACCATAGGGCCTACTTCACCCCTCCACTTT
14	TRBV12-3/TRBV12-4	TRBJ1-5	.	.	CASSLADGYQPQHF	TGTGCCAGCAGTTTAGCGGACGGTTATCAGCCCCAGCATTTT
13	TRBV9	TRBJ2-3	few	.	CASSFSATDTQYF	TGTGCCAGCAGCTTCAGTGCGACAGATACGCAGTATTTT
14	TRBV7-9	TRBJ2-5	few	TRBD2	CASSFAREEETQYF	TGTGCCAGCAGCTTTGCCCGGGAGGAGGAGACCCAGTACTTC
12	TRBV30	TRBJ1-3	few	.	CAWSEGRDTIYF	TGTGCCTGGAGTGAAGGAAGAGACACCATATATTTT